The 21 T cell receptor beta chains below were found in one sample sequenced in a study of cytomegalovirus exposure and HLA in healthy donors. TCRdb keeps only in-frame clones here, not all; method: immunoSEQ multiplex PCR. The table shows about 190,000 clones, with about 83% occurring only once. The sequenced sample was PBMCs. The receptors were sampled from a woman under 30 in good health and CMV-seronegative.

The chain carries TRBV5-4 and TRBJ1-2; 8 bases fit TRBD1. Germline assignment: CDR1 SGHNT and CDR2 YYREEE (reference sequence). V dropped 3 bases and J dropped 6; count of bases not matched to a gene: 10. The CDR3 is made up of 15 amino acids. CDR3 amino acids: CASSSRQGSWDGYTF. The CDR3 DNA sequence: TGTGCCAGCAGCTCAAGACAGGGGTCGTGGGATGGCTACACCTTC.

This chain uses TRBV11-2 with TRBJ2-7; perhaps TRBD1 as D (5 bases). This CDR3 region has 14 residues. With 1 base removed from V and 4 bases from J, the gap between germline ends came to 11 bases. CDR1 SGHAT and CDR2 FQNNGV come from the germline V gene. The CDR3 spells CASSLVFPGYEQYF. CDR3 sequence (DNA): TGTGCCAGCAGCTTAGTGTTTCCAGGGTACGAGCAGTACTTC.

This clone was observed a few times. The rearrangement joins TRBV20-1 to TRBJ1-1; D ambiguous. Germline values: CDR1 DFQATT, CDR2 SNEGSKA (reference sequence). V shed 6 bases and J shed 11 bases, with 16 bases lying between them. This CDR3 is 11 amino acids long. In DNA form, the CDR3 reads TGCAGTGCGTCTGGTGGTACTCCCGCTTTCTTT. Protein product: CSASGGTPAFF.

The J gene is TRBJ1-4, the V gene TRBV9; TRBD1 aligns across 8 bases. The ends lost 4 bases at V and 4 bases at J; junction bases unmatched: 6. CDR1 and CDR2 (germline): SGDLS, YYNGEE. The CDR3 extends over 15 amino acids. The CDR3 protein is CASSYRDRYNEKLFF. The CDR3 region has the DNA TGTGCCAGCAGCTACAGGGACAGGTATAATGAAAAACTGTTTTTT.

The chain joins TRBV18 to TRBJ2-6; D not resolved. Germline V gives CDR1 KGHSH, CDR2 LQKENI. The V gene lost 2 bases and the J gene lost 1 base, with 12 bases spanning the gap. This CDR3 contains 17 residues. The DNA for the CDR3 is TGTGCCAGCTCACCAGGTCGAGGCACGTCTGGGGCCAACGTCCTGACTTTC. Translated, it gives CASSPGRGTSGANVLTF.

This chain uses TRBV5-1 with TRBJ1-2, with D perhaps matching TRBD1 (5 bases). Germline CDR1 reads SGHRS; CDR2 reads YFSETQ. The ends were cut back, 0 bases at V and 6 bases at J, with 12 bases in the middle. The CDR3 length is 14 residues. As DNA, the CDR3 is TGCGCCAGCAGCTTGGCCCGCAGGGTTGATGGCTACACCTTC. Translation gives CASSLARRVDGYTF.

The gene calls are TRBV5-1 and TRBJ2-1; 7 bases align to TRBD2. J lost 3 bases, V lost 0 bases, and 6 bases had no gene match. The CDR3 totals 16 residues. The V gene's germline CDR1 is SGHRS and CDR2 YFSETQ. The CDR3: CASSLVAGESYNEQFF. As DNA, the CDR3 is TGCGCCAGCAGCTTGGTGGCGGGAGAGAGCTACAATGAGCAGTTCTTC.

The V call is TRBV7-3, the J call TRBJ2-1, with D tentatively TRBD1 (6 bases). V was pared by 5 bases and J by 0 bases, with 14 bases between. The length of the CDR3 is 16 residues. From germline, CDR1 is SGHTA and CDR2 FQGTGA. Here the CDR3 reads CASSPQGSSSYNEQFF. CDR3 nucleotide sequence: TGTGCCAGCAGCCCACAGGGAAGTAGCTCCTACAATGAGCAGTTCTTC.

The chain links TRBV6-1 to TRBJ2-2; 7 bases are a match to TRBD1. V trimming: 4 bases; J trimming: 4 bases; junction bases outside the gene matches: 9. Germline CDR1 reads MNHNS; CDR2 reads SASEGT. The CDR3 runs to 16 residues. The CDR3 DNA reads TGTGCCAGCAGTGTTAACAGGGGCGCCGGCACCGGGGAGCTGTTTTTT. This translates into CASSVNRGAGTGELFF.

This chain connects TRBV7-9 to TRBJ1-6; 10 bases agree with TRBD1. Germline V gene data show CDR1 as SEHNR and CDR2 as FQNEAQ (reference sequence). Trimming at V came to 5 bases and at J to 8 bases, leaving 6 bases not matched to a gene. The CDR3 is 15 residues long. CDR3 coding DNA: TGTGCCAGCAGCCTGGGACAGGGGACAGATTCACCCCTCCACTTT. This translates into CASSLGQGTDSPLHF.

This clone was counted once. This rearrangement joins TRBV4-1 to TRBJ2-3; 7 bases agree with TRBD2. This CDR3 has 17 amino acids. CDR1 is MGHRA and CDR2 is YSYEKL in the germline V gene. V lost 1 base to trimming and J lost 2 bases; unmatched junction nucleotides: 9. CDR3 in amino acids: CASSQGGTGGYTDTQYF. The CDR3 nucleotides are TGCGCCAGCAGCCAAGGGGGGACGGGGGGATACACAGATACGCAGTATTTT.

The chain recombines TRBV9 with TRBJ1-1; D remains unclear. V was shortened by 0 bases and J by 6 bases, with 12 bases between the two germline ends. Germline CDR1 reads SGDLS; CDR2 reads YYNGEE. The CDR3 is made up of 14 amino acids. The CDR3 sequence is CASSVGSAVAEAFF. CDR3 DNA sequence: TGTGCCAGCAGCGTAGGGAGTGCGGTCGCTGAAGCTTTCTTT.

The table lists this clone with a few counts. The chain links TRBV7-6 to TRBJ2-3; no clear D. The CDR3 spans 12 residues. Per germline, CDR1 SGHVS and CDR2 FNYEAQ. Trimming pared 6 bases from V and 6 bases from J, leaving 10 bases between. This chain's CDR3 is CASSEKPDTQYF. In DNA form, the CDR3 reads TGTGCCAGCAGTGAAAAGCCTGATACGCAGTATTTT.

The V call is TRBV7-8, the J call TRBJ2-1; possible D gene TRBD2, 6 bases. Between the trimmed V and J ends, which lost 5 bases and 4 bases, there was a span of 18 bases. From germline, CDR1 is SGHVS and CDR2 FQNEAQ. This CDR3 comprises 16 residues. The CDR3 spells CASSPGGLSGYNEQFF. For the CDR3, the DNA is TGTGCCAGCAGCCCAGGAGGCCTTAGCGGATACAATGAGCAGTTCTTC.

This chain uses TRBV25-1 with TRBJ2-1; D may be TRBD2 (5 bases). This CDR3 contains 15 residues. CDR1 is MGHDK, CDR2 SYGVNS, per germline. V lost 6 bases and J 8 bases, leaving 20 bases between the germline ends. As DNA, the CDR3 is TGTGCCAGCAGCAAAACGGGAACCCGCCCCGATGAGCAGTTCTTC. It yields the protein CASSKTGTRPDEQFF.

The chain links TRBV14 to TRBJ2-5; 8 bases are a match to TRBD2. With 0 bases clipped from V and 5 bases from J, the junction kept 11 bases outside the gene matches. CDR3 length: 17 residues. Germline CDR1 is SGHDN and CDR2 is FVKESK. The CDR3 region has the DNA TGTGCCAGCAGCCAAGAATCGTACGGGAGGGCCGGGGAGACCCAGTACTTC. This gives the protein CASSQESYGRAGETQYF.

The V and J genes are TRBV12-5 and TRBJ1-3, with D tentatively TRBD1 (5 bases). CDR1 is LGHNT, CDR2 FRNRAP, per germline. The V gene lost 1 base and the J gene lost 0 bases, with 10 bases spanning the gap. The CDR3 spans 16 residues. The CDR3 DNA reads as TGTGCTAGTGGTTTGGGTGTGACAGTCTCTGGAAACACCATATATTTT. Its translation: CASGLGVTVSGNTIYF.

The rearrangement links TRBV6-5 to TRBJ2-2; D possibly corresponds to TRBD1 (7 bases). Germline CDR1 reads MNHEY; CDR2 reads SVGAGI. The CDR3 is made up of 15 amino acids. The ends were cut back, 6 bases at V and 1 base at J, with 12 bases in the middle. The CDR3 here is CASSRGAKNTGELFF. CDR3 nucleotides: TGTGCCAGCAGCAGGGGGGCCAAGAACACCGGGGAGCTGTTTTTT.

V and J are TRBV2 and TRBJ2-7, with D possibly TRBD1 on 6 matching bases. Germline CDR1 SNHLY, CDR2 FYNNEI. CDR3 length equals 15 residues. Trimming removed 6 bases at V and 0 bases at J, with 15 bases between. CDR3 region: CASRLTGTSSYEQYF. CDR3 bases: TGTGCCAGCAGATTGACAGGAACTAGCTCCTACGAGCAGTACTTC.

As concerns this clone: At one boundary the junction diverges from the germline segment, which might be a read error. CDR3 in DNA: TGTGCCAGCAGTCACTCTAGCGGGATCCCAGATACGCAGTATTTT. It codes for CASSHSSGIPDTQYF. The V call is TRBV6-6, the J call TRBJ2-3; 9 bases are shared with TRBD2. This CDR3 contains 15 residues. Germline-derived CDR1 and CDR2 are MNHNY and SVGAGI (reference sequence).

The chain uses TRBV5-5 and TRBJ1-1, with 8 bases aligning to TRBD1. V lost 2 bases, J lost 1 base, and 4 bases stayed unmatched. Germline V gene lookup returns CDR1 SGHKS and CDR2 YYEKEE (reference sequence). This CDR3 is 15 amino acids long. The CDR3 is CASSFLTGANTEAFF. In DNA, the CDR3 is TGTGCCAGCAGCTTCTTGACAGGGGCGAACACTGAAGCTTTCTTT.